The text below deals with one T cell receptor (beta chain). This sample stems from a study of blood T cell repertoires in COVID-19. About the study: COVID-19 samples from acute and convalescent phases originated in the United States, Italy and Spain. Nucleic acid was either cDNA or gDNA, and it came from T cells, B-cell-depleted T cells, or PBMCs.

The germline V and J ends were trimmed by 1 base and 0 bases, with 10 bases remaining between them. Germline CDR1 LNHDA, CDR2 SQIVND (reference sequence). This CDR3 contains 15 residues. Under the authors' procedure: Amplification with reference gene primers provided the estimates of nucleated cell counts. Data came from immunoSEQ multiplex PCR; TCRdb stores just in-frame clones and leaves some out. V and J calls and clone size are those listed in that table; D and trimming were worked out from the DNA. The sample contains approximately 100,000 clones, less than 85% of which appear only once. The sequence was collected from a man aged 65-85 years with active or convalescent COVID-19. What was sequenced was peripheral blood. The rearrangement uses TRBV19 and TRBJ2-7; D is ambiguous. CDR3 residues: CASSIGWSSSYEQYF. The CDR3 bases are TGTGCCAGTAGTATAGGGTGGAGTAGCTCCTACGAGCAGTACTTC.